This TCR beta chain was profiled in a study of blood T cell repertoires in COVID-19. Sequencing was performed with immunoSEQ multiplex PCR; in TCRdb, only in-frame clones are kept and a portion is missing. The data contain 150,000 to 200,000 clones, 65% to 90% of them singletons. Sequencing input: PBMCs or T cells enriched from blood (not recorded which). The sequence was obtained from a man aged 45 to 65 who had recovered from COVID-19.

This CDR3 is CASSLPSGAKEQFF. The CDR3 region has the DNA TGCGCCAGCAGCTTGCCCAGCGGGGCAAAGGAGCAGTTCTTC. V and J are TRBV5-1 and TRBJ2-1; 7 bases match TRBD2. The CDR3 loop spans 14 amino acids. Per germline, CDR1 SGHRS and CDR2 YFSETQ. Germline trimming cut 1 base from V and 10 bases from J; bases unmatched to any gene: 8.